These 10 T cell receptor beta chains were sequenced from one sample in a study of blood T cell repertoires in COVID-19. The data were produced by immunoSEQ multiplex PCR, yet TCRdb's version contains in-frame clones alone and is incomplete. The repertoire has about 430,000 clones, roughly 90% of them found once; the top ten carry approximately 1.5%. Sequenced: PBMCs or T cells enriched from blood (not recorded which). The receptors derive from a woman younger than 30 who had been exposed to COVID-19.

The chain uses TRBV6-2 or TRBV6-3 and TRBJ2-7; the D gene is possibly TRBD2 (6 bases). CDR1 and CDR2 from the germline V gene are MNHEY and SVGEGT. V lost 4 bases and J 3 bases, leaving 13 bases between the germline ends. This CDR3 spans 14 amino acids. For the CDR3, the DNA is TGTGCCAGCAGTTTGGTCGCGGGGATCTACGAGCAGTACTTC. Translation: CASSLVAGIYEQYF.

The chain combines TRBV3-1 (or the pseudogene TRBV3-2) with TRBJ2-4, with D unresolved. CDR1 and CDR2 from the germline V gene are LGHDT and YNNKEL (reference sequence). The ends were cut back, 8 bases at V and 6 bases at J, with 11 bases in the middle. The CDR3 is made up of 12 amino acids. CDR3 in amino acids: CASHGSGNIQYF. The CDR3 DNA reads as TGTGCCAGCCACGGGTCCGGAAACATTCAGTACTTC.

J is TRBJ2-7 and V is TRBV18, with TRBD2 matching 7 bases. The trim removed 3 bases at V and 5 bases at J, leaving 7 bases unmatched. Germline V gene sequence: CDR1 KGHSH, CDR2 LQKENI. This CDR3 region has 14 residues. In nucleotides, the CDR3 is TGTGCCAGCTCACCCCTCCCGGGGGGTGACGAGCAGTACTTC. Its protein is CASSPLPGGDEQYF.

This chain uses TRBV4-3 with TRBJ2-7; 11 bases align to TRBD1. Germline assignment: CDR1 LGHNA and CDR2 YSLEER. The CDR3 is made up of 15 amino acids. J gave up 4 bases and V 2 bases, and 4 bases lay outside the gene matches. The CDR3 region has the DNA TGCGCCAGCAGCCAACGGACAGGGGGCATTTACGAGCAGTACTTC. Translating it yields CASSQRTGGIYEQYF.

This chain joins TRBV28 and TRBJ2-2, with no clear D. Trimming shortened V by 4 bases and J by 5 bases, and 5 bases separated the two germline ends. Germline assignment: CDR1 MDHEN and CDR2 SYDVKM. The CDR3 has 12 amino acids. The CDR3 DNA sequence: TGTGCCAGCAGTTCATTTACCGGGGAGCTGTTTTTT. It is translated as CASSSFTGELFF.

This clone was counted a few times. This CDR3 is also generated by other DNA sequences in the sample. This rearrangement joins TRBV7-2 to TRBJ1-6, with D unresolved. Germline lookup yields CDR1 SGHTA and CDR2 FQGNSA. Between the trimmed V and J ends, which lost 1 base and 6 bases, there was a span of 4 bases. The CDR3 consists of 13 residues. CDR3 loop: CASSLVRNSPLHF. CDR3 sequence (DNA): TGTGCCAGCAGCTTAGTCCGTAATTCACCCCTCCACTTT.

This chain joins TRBV5-4 and TRBJ2-5; a weak D match, TRBD1 (5 bases). V shed 4 bases and J shed 2 bases, with 9 bases lying between them. Germline assignment: CDR1 SGHNT and CDR2 YYREEE (reference sequence). This CDR3 region has 13 residues. The CDR3 is CASSPRQQETQYF. The CDR3 DNA sequence: TGTGCCAGCAGCCCAAGACAGCAAGAGACCCAGTACTTC.

The chain carries TRBV2 and TRBJ1-5; 9 nucleotides line up with TRBD1. The V segment lost 8 bases and the J segment 4 bases; nucleotides outside the gene matches: 3. The CDR3 runs 13 residues. Germline loops: CDR1 SNHLY, CDR2 FYNNEI. The CDR3 DNA reads as TGTGCCAGCGATGGGACAGGGAATCAGCCCCAGCATTTT. Translated: CASDGTGNQPQHF.

This clone appeared once. The rearrangement links TRBV18 to TRBJ1-2; TRBD1 aligns across 7 bases. Losses at the gene ends were 3 bases for V and 2 bases for J; bases not matched to a gene: 9. The CDR3 is made up of 16 amino acids. The germline CDR1 and CDR2 sequences are KGHSH and LQKENI. The CDR3 loop reads CASSPNRGYENYGYTF. As DNA, the CDR3 is TGTGCCAGCTCACCGAACAGGGGCTACGAGAACTATGGCTACACCTTC. Looking up the rest from reference TRBV18 and TRBJ1-2 gives the full variable domain: NAGVMQNPRHLVRRRGQEARLRCSPMKGHSHVYWYRQLPEEGLKFMVYLQKENIIDESGMPKERFSAEFPKEGPSILRIQQVVRGDSAAYFCASSPNRGYENYGYTFGSGTRLTVV.

The chain has TRBV28 and TRBJ2-1; D gene uncertain. Per the germline V gene, CDR1 is MDHEN and CDR2 is SYDVKM. The length of the CDR3 is 12 residues. Trimming took off 7 bases at V and 16 bases at J, with 20 bases between the two ends. The CDR3 DNA is TGTGCCAGCAAGCCCGTTGGCCCTGCGGTTTTCTTC. This encodes CASKPVGPAVFF.